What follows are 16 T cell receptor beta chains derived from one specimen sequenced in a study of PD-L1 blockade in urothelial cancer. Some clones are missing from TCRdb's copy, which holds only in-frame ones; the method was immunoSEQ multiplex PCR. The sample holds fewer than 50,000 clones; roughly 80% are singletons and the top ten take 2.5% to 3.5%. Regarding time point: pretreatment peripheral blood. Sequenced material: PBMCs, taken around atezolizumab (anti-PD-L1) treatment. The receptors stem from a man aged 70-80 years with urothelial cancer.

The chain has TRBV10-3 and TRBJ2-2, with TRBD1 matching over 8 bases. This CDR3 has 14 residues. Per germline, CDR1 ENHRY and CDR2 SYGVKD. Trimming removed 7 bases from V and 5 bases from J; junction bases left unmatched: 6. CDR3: CAIKRDRWTGELFF. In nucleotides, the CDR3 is TGTGCCATCAAACGGGACAGGTGGACCGGGGAGCTGTTTTTT.

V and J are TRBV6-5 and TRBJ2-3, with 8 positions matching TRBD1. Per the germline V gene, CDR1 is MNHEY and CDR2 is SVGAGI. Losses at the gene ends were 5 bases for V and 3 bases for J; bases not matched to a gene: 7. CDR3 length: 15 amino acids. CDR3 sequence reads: CASSRQGAKTDTQYF. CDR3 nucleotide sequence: TGTGCCAGCAGTCGCCAGGGGGCGAAAACAGATACGCAGTATTTT.

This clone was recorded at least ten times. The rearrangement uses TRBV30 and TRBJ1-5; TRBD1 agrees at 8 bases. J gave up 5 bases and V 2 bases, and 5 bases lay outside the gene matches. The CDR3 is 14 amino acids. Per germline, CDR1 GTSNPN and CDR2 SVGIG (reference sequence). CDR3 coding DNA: TGTGCCTGGAGTCGGGAACAGGGGGATCAGCCCCAGCATTTT. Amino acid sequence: CAWSREQGDQPQHF.

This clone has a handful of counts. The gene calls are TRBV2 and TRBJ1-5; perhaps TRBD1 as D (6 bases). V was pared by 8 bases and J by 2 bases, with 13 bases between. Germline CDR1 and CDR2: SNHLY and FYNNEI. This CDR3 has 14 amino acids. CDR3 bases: TGTGCCAGCGGGGGGGCAGCCCGCAATCAGCCCCAGCATTTT. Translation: CASGGAARNQPQHF. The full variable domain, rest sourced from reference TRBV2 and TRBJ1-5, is EPEVTQTPSHQVTQMGQEVILRCVPISNHLYFYWYRQILGQKVEFLVSFYNNEISEKSEIFDDQFSVERPDGSNFTLKIRSTKLEDSAMYFCASGGAARNQPQHFGDGTRLSIL.

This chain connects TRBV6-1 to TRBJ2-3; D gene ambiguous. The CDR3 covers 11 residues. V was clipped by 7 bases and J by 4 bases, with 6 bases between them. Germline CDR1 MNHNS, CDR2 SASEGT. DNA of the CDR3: TGTGCCAGCACGGCGGCAGATACGCAGTATTTT. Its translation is CASTAADTQYF.

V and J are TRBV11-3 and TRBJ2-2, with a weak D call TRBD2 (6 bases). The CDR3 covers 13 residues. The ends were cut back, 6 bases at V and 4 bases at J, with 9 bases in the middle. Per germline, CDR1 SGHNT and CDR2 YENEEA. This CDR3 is CASSFGSTGELFF. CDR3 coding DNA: TGTGCCAGCAGTTTCGGGAGCACCGGGGAGCTGTTTTTT.

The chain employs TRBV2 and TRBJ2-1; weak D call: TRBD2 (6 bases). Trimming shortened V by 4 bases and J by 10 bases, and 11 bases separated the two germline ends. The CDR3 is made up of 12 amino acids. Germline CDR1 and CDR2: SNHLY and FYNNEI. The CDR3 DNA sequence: TGTGCCAGCAGTGCTTCTAGCGCAGAGCAGTTCTTC. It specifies CASSASSAEQFF.

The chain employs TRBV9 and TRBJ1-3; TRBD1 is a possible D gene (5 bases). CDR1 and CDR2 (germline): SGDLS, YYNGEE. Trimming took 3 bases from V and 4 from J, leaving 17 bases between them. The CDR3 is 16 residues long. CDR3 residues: CASSAGGGYAGNTIYF. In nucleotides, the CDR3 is TGTGCCAGCAGCGCTGGGGGAGGATATGCGGGAAACACCATATATTTT.

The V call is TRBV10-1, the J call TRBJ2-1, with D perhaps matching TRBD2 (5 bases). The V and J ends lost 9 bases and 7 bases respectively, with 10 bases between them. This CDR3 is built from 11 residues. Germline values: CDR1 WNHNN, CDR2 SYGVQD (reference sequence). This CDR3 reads CASRGRNEQFF. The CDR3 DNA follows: TGCGCCAGTAGAGGGCGGAATGAGCAGTTCTTC.

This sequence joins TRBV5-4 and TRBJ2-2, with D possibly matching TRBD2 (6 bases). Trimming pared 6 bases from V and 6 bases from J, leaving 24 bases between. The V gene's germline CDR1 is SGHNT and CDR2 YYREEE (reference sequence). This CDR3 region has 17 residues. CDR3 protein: CASTLAGGRTDAGELFF. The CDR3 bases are TGTGCCAGCACCCTCGCCGGAGGGAGGACGGATGCCGGGGAGCTGTTTTTT.

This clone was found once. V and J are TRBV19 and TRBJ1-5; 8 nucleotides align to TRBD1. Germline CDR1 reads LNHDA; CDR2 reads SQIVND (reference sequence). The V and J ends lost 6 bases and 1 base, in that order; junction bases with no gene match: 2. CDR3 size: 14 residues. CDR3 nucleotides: TGTGCCAGTAGCCAGGGGGCCAGCAATCAGCCCCAGCATTTT. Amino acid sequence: CASSQGASNQPQHF.

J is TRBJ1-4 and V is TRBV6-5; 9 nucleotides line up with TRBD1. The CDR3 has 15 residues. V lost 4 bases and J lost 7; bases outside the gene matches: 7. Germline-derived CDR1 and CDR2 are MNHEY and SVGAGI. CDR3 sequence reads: CASSWGQGTFEKLFF. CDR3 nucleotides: TGTGCCAGCAGTTGGGGACAGGGTACCTTTGAAAAACTGTTTTTT.

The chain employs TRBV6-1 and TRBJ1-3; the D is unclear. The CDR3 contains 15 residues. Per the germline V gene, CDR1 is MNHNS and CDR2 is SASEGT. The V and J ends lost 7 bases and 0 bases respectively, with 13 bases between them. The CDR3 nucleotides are TGTGCCAGCAATAGAGACATGAACTCTGGAAACACCATATATTTT. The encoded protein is CASNRDMNSGNTIYF.

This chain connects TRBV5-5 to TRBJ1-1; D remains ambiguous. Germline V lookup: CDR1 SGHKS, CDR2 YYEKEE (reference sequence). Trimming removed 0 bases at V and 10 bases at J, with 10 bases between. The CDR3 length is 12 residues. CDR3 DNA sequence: TGTGCCAGCAGCTTGGTGGAGGTCGGAGCTTTCTTT. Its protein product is CASSLVEVGAFF.

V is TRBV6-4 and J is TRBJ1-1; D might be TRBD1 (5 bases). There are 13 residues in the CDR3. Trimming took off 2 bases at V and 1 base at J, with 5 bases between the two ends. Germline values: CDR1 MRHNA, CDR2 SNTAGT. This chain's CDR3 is CASSDRGNTEAFF. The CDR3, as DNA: TGTGCCAGCAGTGACAGGGGGAACACTGAAGCTTTCTTT.

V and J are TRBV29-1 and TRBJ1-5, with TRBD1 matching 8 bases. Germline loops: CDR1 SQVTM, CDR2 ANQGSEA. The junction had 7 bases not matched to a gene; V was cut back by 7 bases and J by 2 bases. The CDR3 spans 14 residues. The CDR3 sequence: CSAITTGGNQPQHF. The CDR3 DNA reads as TGCAGCGCAATCACGACAGGGGGCAATCAGCCCCAGCATTTT.